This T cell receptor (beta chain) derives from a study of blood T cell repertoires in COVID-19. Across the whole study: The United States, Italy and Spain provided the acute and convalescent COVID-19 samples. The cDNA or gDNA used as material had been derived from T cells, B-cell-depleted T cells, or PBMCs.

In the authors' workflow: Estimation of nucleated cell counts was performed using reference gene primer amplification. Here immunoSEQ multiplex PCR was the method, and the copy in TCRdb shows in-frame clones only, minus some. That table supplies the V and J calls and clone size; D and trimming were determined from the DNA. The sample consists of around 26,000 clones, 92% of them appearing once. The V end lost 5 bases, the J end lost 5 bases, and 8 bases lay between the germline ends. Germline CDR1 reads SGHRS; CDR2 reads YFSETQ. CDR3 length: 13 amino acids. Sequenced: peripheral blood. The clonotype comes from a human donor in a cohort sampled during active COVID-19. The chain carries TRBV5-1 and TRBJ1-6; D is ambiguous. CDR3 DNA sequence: TGCGCCAGCAGGGAGGGAGATAATTCACCCCTCCACTTT. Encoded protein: CASREGDNSPLHF. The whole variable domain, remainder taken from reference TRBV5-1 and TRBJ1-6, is KAGVTQTPRYLIKTRGQQVTLSCSPISGHRSVSWYQQTPGQGLQFLFEYFSETQRNKGNFPGRFSGRQFSNSRSEMNVSTLELGDSALYLCASREGDNSPLHFGNGTRLTVT.